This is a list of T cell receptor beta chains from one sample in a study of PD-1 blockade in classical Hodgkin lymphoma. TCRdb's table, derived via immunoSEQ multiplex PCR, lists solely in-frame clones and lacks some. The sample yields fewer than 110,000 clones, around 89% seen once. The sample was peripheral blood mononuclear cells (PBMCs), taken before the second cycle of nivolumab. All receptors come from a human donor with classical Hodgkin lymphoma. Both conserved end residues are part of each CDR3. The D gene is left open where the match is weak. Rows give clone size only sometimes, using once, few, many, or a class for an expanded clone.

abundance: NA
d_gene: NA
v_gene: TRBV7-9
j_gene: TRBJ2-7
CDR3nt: TGTGCCAGCAGTACCACCTACGAGCAGTACTTC
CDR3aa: CASSTTYEQYF

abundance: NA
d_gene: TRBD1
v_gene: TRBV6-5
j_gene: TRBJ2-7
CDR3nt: TGTGCCAGCAGCAAAAGGGACAGGCCCTACGAGCAGTACTTC
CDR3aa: CASSKRDRPYEQYF

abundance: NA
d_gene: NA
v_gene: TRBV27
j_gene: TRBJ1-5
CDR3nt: TGTGCCAGCAGTTTAGGTCAGAATCAGCCCCAGCATTTT
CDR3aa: CASSLGQNQPQHF

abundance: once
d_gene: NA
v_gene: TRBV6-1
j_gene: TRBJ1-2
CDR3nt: TGTGCCAGCAGTGAAAGCGTTCCCACCATGAGCTACACCTTC
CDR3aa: CASSESVPTMSYTF

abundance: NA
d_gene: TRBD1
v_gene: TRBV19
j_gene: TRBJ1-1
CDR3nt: TGTGCCAGTAGTCCCACAGGGGATTCGACTGAAGCTTTCTTT
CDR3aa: CASSPTGDSTEAFF

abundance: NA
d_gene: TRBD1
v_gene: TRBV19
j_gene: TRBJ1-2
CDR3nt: TGTGCCAGCCACCACGACAGGGGGCTTAACTATGGCTACACCTTC
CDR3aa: CASHHDRGLNYGYTF

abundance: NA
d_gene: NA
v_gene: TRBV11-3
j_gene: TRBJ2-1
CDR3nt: TGTGCCAGCAGCTTCGACAGTGAGAGCTCCTACAATGAGCAGTTCTTC
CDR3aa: CASSFDSESSYNEQFF

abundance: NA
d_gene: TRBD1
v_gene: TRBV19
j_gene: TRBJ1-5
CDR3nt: TGTGCCAGTAGTACCCAGACAGGGGGCGACCAGCATTTT
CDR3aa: CASSTQTGGDQHF

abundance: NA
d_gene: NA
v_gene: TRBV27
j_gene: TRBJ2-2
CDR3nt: TGTGCCAGCAGTTTGGCCCCTCGGTCCGGGGAGCTGTTTTTT
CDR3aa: CASSLAPRSGELFF

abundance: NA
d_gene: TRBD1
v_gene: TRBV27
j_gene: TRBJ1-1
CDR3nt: TGTGCCAGCACCAGCATTGGGACAGGGGGCCTCACTGAAGCTTTCTTT
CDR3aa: CASTSIGTGGLTEAFF

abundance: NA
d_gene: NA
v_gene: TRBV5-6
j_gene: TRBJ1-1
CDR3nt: TGTGCCAGCAGCACAGTGAACACTGAAGCTTTCTTT
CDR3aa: CASSTVNTEAFF

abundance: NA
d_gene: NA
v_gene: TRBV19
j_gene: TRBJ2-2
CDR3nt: TGTGCCAGTAGTCATACAGGGCGGACCGGGGAGCTGTTTTTT
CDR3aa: CASSHTGRTGELFF

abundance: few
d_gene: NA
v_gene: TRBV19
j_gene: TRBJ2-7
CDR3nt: TGTGCCAGTAGTATAAACAGCGGCCCCTACGAGCAGTACTTC
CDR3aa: CASSINSGPYEQYF

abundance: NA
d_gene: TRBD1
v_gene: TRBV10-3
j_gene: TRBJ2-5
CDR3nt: TGTGCCATCAGGGGACAGTCCCAAGAGACCCAGTACTTC
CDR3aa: CAIRGQSQETQYF

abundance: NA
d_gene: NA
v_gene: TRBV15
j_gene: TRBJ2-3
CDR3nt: TGTGCCACCAGCCTAGGGGGAGAAAGCACAGATACGCAGTATTTT
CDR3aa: CATSLGGESTDTQYF

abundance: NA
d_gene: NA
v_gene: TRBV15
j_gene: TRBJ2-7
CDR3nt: TGTGCCACCAGCAGAGACCCACAGAAATACGAGCAGTACTTC
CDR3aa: CATSRDPQKYEQYF

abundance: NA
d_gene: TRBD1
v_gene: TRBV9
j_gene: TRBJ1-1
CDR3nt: TGTGCCAGCAGCGCCGACAGGGGGCCCGGTGAAGGTTTCTTT
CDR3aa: CASSADRGPGEGFF

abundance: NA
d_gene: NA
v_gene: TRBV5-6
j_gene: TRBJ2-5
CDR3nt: TGTGCCAGCAGCTTGCGTGGGCAAGAGACCCAGTACTTC
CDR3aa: CASSLRGQETQYF

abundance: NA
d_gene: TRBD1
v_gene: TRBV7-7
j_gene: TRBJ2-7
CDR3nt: TGTGCCAGCAGCTCCGGGACAGGGGGGAACGAGCAGTACTTC
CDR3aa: CASSSGTGGNEQYF

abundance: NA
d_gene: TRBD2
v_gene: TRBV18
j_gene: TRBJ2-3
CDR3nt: TGTGCCAGCTCACCGGGGCGGGGGGGCACAGCAGATACGCAGTATTTT
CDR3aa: CASSPGRGGTADTQYF

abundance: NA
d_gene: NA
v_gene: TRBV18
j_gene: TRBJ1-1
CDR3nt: TGTGCCAGCTCACCATTACAGGGAGACACTGAAGCTTTCTTT
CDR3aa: CASSPLQGDTEAFF

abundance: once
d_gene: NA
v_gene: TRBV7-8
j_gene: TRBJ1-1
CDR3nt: TGTGCCAGCGTCGCGGTTGAGAGAGGGAGCGGGAGCACTGAAGCTTTCTTT
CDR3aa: CASVAVERGSGSTEAFF

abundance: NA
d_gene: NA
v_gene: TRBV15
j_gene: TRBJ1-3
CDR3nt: TGTGCCACCAGCAGAGACAGGGGTGGTTTTTCTTGGTTTTTGTCTGGAAACACCATATATTTT
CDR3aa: CATSRDRGGFSWFLSGNTIYF

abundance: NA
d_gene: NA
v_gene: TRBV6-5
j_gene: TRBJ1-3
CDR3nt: TGTGCCAGCAGTTACTCGAGGGTAGAGAACACCATATATTTT
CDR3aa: CASSYSRVENTIYF

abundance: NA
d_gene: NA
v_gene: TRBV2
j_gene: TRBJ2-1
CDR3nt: TGTGCCAGCAGTGAAAGTTTGGGAAATGAGCAGTTCTTC
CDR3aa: CASSESLGNEQFF

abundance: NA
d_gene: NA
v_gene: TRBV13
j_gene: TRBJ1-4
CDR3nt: TGTGCCAGCAGCTTAGGTCCAGGGCGAACTGAAAAACTGTTTTTT
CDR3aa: CASSLGPGRTEKLFF

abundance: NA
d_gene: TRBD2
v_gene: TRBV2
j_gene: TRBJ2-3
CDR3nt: TGTGCCAGCATCCCGTCGGGACTAGTCCGCACAGATACGCAGTATTTT
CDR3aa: CASIPSGLVRTDTQYF

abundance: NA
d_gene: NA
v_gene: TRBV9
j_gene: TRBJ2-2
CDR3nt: TGTGCCAGCAGCGTATCAGAATTAGCCGCTAACACCGGGGAGCTGTTTTTT
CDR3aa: CASSVSELAANTGELFF

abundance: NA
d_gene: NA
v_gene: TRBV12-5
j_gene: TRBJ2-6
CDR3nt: TGTGCTAGTGGTTACCAGACGGTCTCTGGGGCCAACGTCCTGACTTTC
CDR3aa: CASGYQTVSGANVLTF

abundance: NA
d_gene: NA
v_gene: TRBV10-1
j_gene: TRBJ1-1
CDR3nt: TGCGCCAGCATCCGAACAGGACTTCCTCCAAGGGACACTGAAGCTTTCTTT
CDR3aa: CASIRTGLPPRDTEAFF

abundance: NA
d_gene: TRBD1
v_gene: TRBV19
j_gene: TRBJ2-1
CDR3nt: TGTGCCAGTAGTATAGGATTTCGGGGACAGAACAATGAGCAGTTCTTC
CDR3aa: CASSIGFRGQNNEQFF

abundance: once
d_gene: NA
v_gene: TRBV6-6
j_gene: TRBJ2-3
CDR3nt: TGTGCCAGCAGTTACTGGGACCGCCAAGATACGCAGTATTTT
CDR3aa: CASSYWDRQDTQYF

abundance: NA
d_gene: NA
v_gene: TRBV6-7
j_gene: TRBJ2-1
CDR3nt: TGTGCCAGCAGGGCCTGGGGCTCCTACAATGAGCAGTTCTTC
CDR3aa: CASRAWGSYNEQFF

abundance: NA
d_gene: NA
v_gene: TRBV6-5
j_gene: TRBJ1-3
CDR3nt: TGTGCCAGCAGTTACGGGGGGCAGGCGGGAAACACCATATATTTT
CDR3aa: CASSYGGQAGNTIYF

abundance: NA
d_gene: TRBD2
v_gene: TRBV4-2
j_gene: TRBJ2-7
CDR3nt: TGTGCCAGCAGCCCCCTTCCCCTGGGGGGGGTCAGTCAGTACGAGCAGTACTTC
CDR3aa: CASSPLPLGGVSQYEQYF

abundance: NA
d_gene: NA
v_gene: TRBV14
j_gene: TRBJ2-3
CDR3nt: TGTGCCAGCAGCCAAAGAGGGGGGCGCACAGATACGCAGTATTTT
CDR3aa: CASSQRGGRTDTQYF

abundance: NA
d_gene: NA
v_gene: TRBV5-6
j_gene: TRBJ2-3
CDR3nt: TGTGCCAGCAGCTTGTTTGTTAGTCCCACAGATACGCAGTATTTT
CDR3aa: CASSLFVSPTDTQYF

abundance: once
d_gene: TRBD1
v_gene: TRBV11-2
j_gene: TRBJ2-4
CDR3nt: TGTGCCAGCAGCGCACAGTCCGGGACAGGGGCGCTCATTCAGTACTTC
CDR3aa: CASSAQSGTGALIQYF

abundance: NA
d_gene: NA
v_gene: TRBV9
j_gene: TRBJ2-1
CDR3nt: TGTGCCAGCAGCGTAGTGGGGGTGAGTGAGCAGTTCTTC
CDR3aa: CASSVVGVSEQFF

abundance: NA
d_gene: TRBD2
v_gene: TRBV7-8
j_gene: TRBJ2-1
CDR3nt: TGTGCCAGCGTTCCGTCCAAGCTAGCGGGGGGTCGTGAGCAGTTCTTC
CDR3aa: CASVPSKLAGGREQFF

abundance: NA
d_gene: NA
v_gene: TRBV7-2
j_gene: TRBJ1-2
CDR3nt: TGTGCCAGCAGCTTCGCAGGGAAACCTAACTATGGCTACACCTTC
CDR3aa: CASSFAGKPNYGYTF

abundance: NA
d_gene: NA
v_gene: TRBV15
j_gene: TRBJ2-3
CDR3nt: TGTGCCACCAGCAGAGAAAGGGGAGCAGATACGCAGTATTTT
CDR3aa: CATSRERGADTQYF

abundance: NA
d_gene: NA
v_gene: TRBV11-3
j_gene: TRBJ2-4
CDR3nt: TGTGCCAGCAGCTTAGTCCTGGCACTAGCCAAAAACATTCAGTACTTC
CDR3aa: CASSLVLALAKNIQYF

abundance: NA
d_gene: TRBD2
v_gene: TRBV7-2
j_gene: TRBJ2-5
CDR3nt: TGTGCCAGCAGCTTGTTAAGCGGGGGGGTGCAAGAGACCCAGTACTTC
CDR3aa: CASSLLSGGVQETQYF

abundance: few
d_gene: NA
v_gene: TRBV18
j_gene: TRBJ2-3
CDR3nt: TGTGCCAGCTCACCATTACAGACTAGCACAGATACGCAGTATTTT
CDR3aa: CASSPLQTSTDTQYF

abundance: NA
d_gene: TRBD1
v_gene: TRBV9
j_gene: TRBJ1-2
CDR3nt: TGTGCCAGCAGCGCCCGGGACAGGGTTGGCTACACCTTC
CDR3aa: CASSARDRVGYTF

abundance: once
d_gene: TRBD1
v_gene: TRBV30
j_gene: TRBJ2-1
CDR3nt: TGTGCCTGGAGTTCCGGGACAGGGCACAATGAGCAGTTCTTC
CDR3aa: CAWSSGTGHNEQFF

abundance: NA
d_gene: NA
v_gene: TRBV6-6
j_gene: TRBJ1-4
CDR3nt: TGTGCCAGCAGTTACGCACCGGGACCAAAGGACGGACTGTTTTTT
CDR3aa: CASSYAPGPKDGLFF

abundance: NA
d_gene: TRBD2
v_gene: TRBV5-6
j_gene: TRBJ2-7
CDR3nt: TGTGCCAGCAGCTTGGGCTTGGCCGGAGCGGGGCTTTACGAGCAGTACTTC
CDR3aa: CASSLGLAGAGLYEQYF

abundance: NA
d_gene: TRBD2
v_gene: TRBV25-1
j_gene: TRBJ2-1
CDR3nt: TGTGCCAGCAGTGACACTAGCGCGCCTACGTTCTTC
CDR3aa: CASSDTSAPTFF

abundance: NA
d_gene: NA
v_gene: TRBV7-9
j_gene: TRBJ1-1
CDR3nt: TGTGCCAGCAGCTCGTCAGGGGTGAACACTGAAGCTTTCTTT
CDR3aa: CASSSSGVNTEAFF

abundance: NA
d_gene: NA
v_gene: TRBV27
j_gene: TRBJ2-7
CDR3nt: TGTGCCAGCAGCTGGGGACTTGGGGATGACGAGCAGTACTTC
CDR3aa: CASSWGLGDDEQYF

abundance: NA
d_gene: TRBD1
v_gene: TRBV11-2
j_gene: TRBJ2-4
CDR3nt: TGTGCCAGCAGCTATACAGGGGGTGCTATAGCCAAAAACATTCAGTACTTC
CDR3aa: CASSYTGGAIAKNIQYF

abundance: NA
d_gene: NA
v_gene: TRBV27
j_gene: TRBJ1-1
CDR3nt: TGTGCCAGCAGTACGGGTTGGGGGCACACTGAAGCTTTCTTT
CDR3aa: CASSTGWGHTEAFF